This entry features one TCR beta chain sequence. The antigen remains undetermined. The data are from a study of regulatory T cells in long-lasting Graves disease. Indicated time point: newly diagnosed GD, antithyroid drugs for less than 3 months. PBMC RNA was the source of the TCR library. Through Arm-PCR of CDR3 regions and iRepertoire HTBI primers, TCR beta libraries were built. Original handling: Spanning all samples, the identified segments comprised 60 to 70 TRBV and approximately 15 TRBJ. TCRdb independently ran MiXCR on the multiplex PCR reads; one entry per CDR3 protein. TCRdb's processing, not the authors' own work, is the source of the V and J calls. Among about 530,000 distinct CDR3 sequences, more than 15% were seen once, and the ten largest hold around 25%. Findings and caveats of the study: There were preferences for TRBV28, TRBJ1-2 and TRBJ2-5 in persistent disease. Among persistent patients, a larger number of public clonotypes were shared (2,741) than among newly diagnosed patients (roughly 1,000).

The germline gives CDR1 MNHNS, CDR2 SASEGT. V was pared by 4 bases and J by 0 bases, with 8 bases of the junction left unmatched. The CDR3 totals 17 residues. These same records also appear under a second study, on T cells in Graves' hyperthyroidism and ophthalmopathy. That paper states: Separating ophthalmopathy from stable hyperthyroidism was achieved by a 13 V-J model.

This clonotype was sampled from a middle-aged woman with Graves disease. The source material was peripheral blood mononuclear cells (PBMCs), sampled at new diagnosis, from a patient treated with antithyroid drugs. The chain recombines TRBV6-1 with TRBJ1-4, with 7 bases lining up with TRBD1. CDR3: CASSARGTVATNEKLFF. Here the CDR3 DNA reads TGTGCCAGCAGTGCTCGAGGGACAGTTGCAACTAATGAAAAACTGTTTTTT.